A selection of T cell receptor beta chains follows, all from one sample in a study of T cell repertoires in cytomegalovirus infection. From the reads, TCRdb called clonotypes with MiXCR, one entry per CDR3 protein. The table lists more than 400,000 distinct CDR3 sequences, more than 25% of them singletons. The sequencing input was PBMCs. These receptor sequences come from a human donor in good health (CMV status not recorded). Some clones in this sample may be carry-over from other donors' samples. The CDR3 runs from the conserved cysteine through the conserved F or W. D genes are given only for firm matches. A clone size is listed for some rows: how often the clone was seen (once, few, many), or a class if it is expanded.

>TRBJ2-5|TRBD2|.|TRBV29-1
CSVELAGAETQYF
TGCAGCGTTGAACTAGCGGGAGCGGAGACCCAGTACTTC
>TRBJ1-2|.|.|TRBV18
CASSPSEDNYGYTF
TGTGCCAGCTCACCCTCGGAGGACAACTATGGCTACACCTTC
>TRBJ2-7|TRBD1|.|TRBV20-1
CSARDYDIRDRDDEQYF
TGCAGTGCTAGAGACTACGATATTAGGGACAGGGACGACGAGCAGTACTTC
>TRBJ1-1|.|.|TRBV19
CASSTPRMTEAFF
TGTGCCAGTAGTACCCCCCGCATGACTGAAGCTTTCTTT
>TRBJ2-3|.|few|TRBV7-2
CASSSGLPAATQYF
TGTGCCAGCAGCTCCGGGCTGCCAGCAGCGACGCAGTATTTT
>TRBJ2-7|.|few|TRBV28
CASRPARYEQYF
TGTGCCAGCAGACCCGCACGCTACGAGCAGTACTTC
>TRBJ1-2|.|.|TRBV25-1
CASSEFADYGYTF
TGTGCCAGCAGTGAATTTGCCGACTATGGCTACACCTTC
>TRBJ2-7|.|once|TRBV4-1
CASSQTTTDRSSYEQYF
TGCGCCAGCAGCCAAACCACGACAGATAGGAGCTCCTACGAGCAGTACTTC
>TRBJ1-2|TRBD1|.|TRBV28
CASSDLGGDRDTYGYTF
TGTGCCAGCAGTGATCTGGGGGGGGACAGGGATACCTATGGCTACACCTTC
>TRBJ2-6|.|.|TRBV7-3
CASSFTSTGPSGANVLTF
TGTGCCAGCAGCTTCACCTCGACCGGGCCCTCTGGGGCCAACGTCCTGACTTTC
>TRBJ2-5|.|few|TRBV5-5
CASSQQGSGETQYF
TGTGCCAGCAGCCAGCAAGGGTCCGGGGAGACCCAGTACTTC
>TRBJ2-1|.|.|TRBV9
CATQGGGGEQFF
TGTGCCACCCAAGGGGGTGGGGGTGAGCAGTTCTTC
>TRBJ2-5|TRBD2|.|TRBV20-1
CSARLAGRSQETQYF
TGCAGTGCTAGACTAGCGGGCCGATCCCAAGAGACCCAGTACTTC
>TRBJ1-2|.|.|TRBV6-5
CASSYSPRGDYGYTF
TGTGCCAGCAGTTATTCTCCCAGGGGAGACTATGGCTACACCTTC
>TRBJ2-1|.|many|TRBV7-9
CASSLYAAMGLNEQFF
TGTGCCAGCAGCTTATACGCAGCGATGGGTCTGAATGAGCAGTTCTTC
>TRBJ2-1|TRBD1|few|TRBV20-1
CSARDPQGAYNEQFF
TGCAGTGCTAGAGATCCCCAGGGGGCCTACAATGAGCAGTTCTTC
>TRBJ1-2|TRBD1|.|TRBV5-4
CASSTRQGLNYGYTF
TGTGCCAGCAGCACCCGACAGGGACTTAACTATGGCTACACCTTC
>TRBJ2-3|.|many|TRBV7-2
CASSSLAGNTDTQYF
TGTGCCAGCAGCTCACTTGCAGGGAACACAGATACGCAGTATTTT
>TRBJ2-2|.|few|TRBV20-1
CSARYAQIEVNTGELFF
TGCAGTGCTAGATACGCCCAGATAGAGGTGAACACCGGGGAGCTGTTTTTT
>TRBJ2-5|TRBD2|few|TRBV10-3
CAISESREGVQETQYF
TGTGCCATCAGTGAGAGCCGGGAGGGGGTCCAAGAGACCCAGTACTTC
>TRBJ2-1|.|many|TRBV7-3
CASSPGTQPNEQFF
TGTGCCAGCAGCCCCGGGACGCAACCCAATGAGCAGTTCTTC
>TRBJ2-1|TRBD2|few|TRBV5-1
CASSPRQGSGTTYNEQFF
TGCGCCAGCAGCCCCCGGCAGGGTAGCGGGACTACCTACAATGAGCAGTTCTTC
>TRBJ2-1|TRBD2|.|TRBV6-5
CASRPGLANNEQFF
TGTGCCAGCAGGCCGGGACTAGCGAACAATGAGCAGTTCTTC
>TRBJ2-1|TRBD2|.|TRBV7-9
CASSSTSGRDEQFF
TGTGCCAGCAGCTCAACTAGCGGGAGGGATGAGCAGTTCTTC
>TRBJ2-1|.|.|TRBV14
CASSQAGTTYNEQFF
TGTGCCAGCAGCCAAGCGGGAACCACCTACAATGAGCAGTTCTTC
>TRBJ2-1|.|.|TRBV6-1
CASSEIFGGNEQFF
TGTGCCAGCAGTGAAATTTTTGGGGGCAATGAGCAGTTCTTC
>TRBJ2-1|.|many|TRBV7-6
CASSLTDWGEQFF
TGTGCCAGCAGCTTAACCGACTGGGGGGAGCAGTTCTTC
>TRBJ2-3|.|.|TRBV6-5
CASRRLVTFTDTQYF
TGTGCCAGCAGGAGACTAGTGACCTTCACAGATACGCAGTATTTT
>TRBJ1-1|.|many|TRBV7-8
CASSSLQGLDTEAFF
TGTGCCAGCAGCTCACTTCAGGGGCTGGACACTGAAGCTTTCTTT
>TRBJ2-3|TRBD2|.|TRBV7-2
CASSLAQGLEGYF
TGTGCCAGCAGCTTAGCGCAGGGACTAGAGGGGTATTTT
>TRBJ1-1|.|few|TRBV14
CASSQEQYTEAFF
TGTGCCAGCAGCCAAGAGCAATACACTGAAGCTTTCTTT
>TRBJ1-1|TRBD1|few|TRBV2
CASSEIQGLTEAFF
TGTGCCAGCAGTGAGATACAGGGGCTGACTGAAGCTTTCTTT
>TRBJ1-1|.|many|TRBV7-2
CASSLVPALNTEAFF
TGTGCCAGCAGCTTAGTTCCAGCCTTGAACACTGAAGCTTTCTTT
>TRBJ1-6|.|.|TRBV29-1
CSARTDSSYNSPLHF
TGCAGCGCGAGAACGGACAGCTCCTATAATTCACCCCTCCACTTT
>TRBJ2-5|.|.|TRBV27
CASSIFGPGETQYF
TGTGCCAGCAGCATCTTCGGTCCCGGGGAGACCCAGTACTTC
>TRBJ2-1|.|.|TRBV10-2
CASSDMTSTSEQFF
TGCGCCAGCAGTGATATGACGAGCACCAGTGAGCAGTTCTTC
>TRBJ1-2|.|.|TRBV30
CAWSTSDLSYTF
TGTGCCTGGTCAACCTCGGATTTAAGCTACACCTTC
>TRBJ2-1|TRBD1|.|TRBV29-1
CSVEKGQAPNEQFF
TGCAGCGTTGAAAAGGGACAGGCTCCCAATGAGCAGTTCTTC
>TRBJ1-3|.|.|TRBV29-1
CSVRAGNTIYF
TGCAGCGTTAGGGCTGGAAACACCATATATTTT
>TRBJ1-3|.|many|TRBV7-2
CASQTDNSGNTIYF
TGTGCCAGTCAGACAGATAACTCTGGAAACACCATATATTTT
>TRBJ2-5|.|.|TRBV5-6
CASSFRREGEAAQYF
TGTGCCAGCAGCTTTCGCAGGGAAGGGGAGGCGGCCCAGTACTTC
>TRBJ2-1|.|many|TRBV7-3
CASSLAGNNEQFF
TGTGCCAGCAGCTTAGCTGGTAACAATGAGCAGTTCTTC
>TRBJ2-7|.|many|TRBV7-3
CASSLTGGVYEQYF
TGTGCCAGCAGCTTAACAGGGGGAGTTTACGAGCAGTACTTC
>TRBJ2-2|TRBD2|.|TRBV6-2/TRBV6-3
CASSYGTSGNTGELFF
TGTGCCAGCAGTTACGGGACTAGCGGGAACACCGGGGAGCTGTTTTTT
>TRBJ1-1|TRBD1|.|TRBV7-9
CASSLGDRRGTEAFF
TGTGCCAGCAGCTTAGGGGACAGGAGGGGCACTGAAGCTTTCTTT
>TRBJ2-1|TRBD2|few|TRBV19
CASSTYQTSGTFISYNEQFF
TGTGCCAGTAGTACATACCAGACTAGCGGGACTTTCATTTCCTACAATGAGCAGTTCTTC
>TRBJ2-2|TRBD2|few|TRBV5-4
CASSLGGLAGLGYTNTGELFF
TGTGCCAGCAGCTTGGGTGGACTAGCGGGATTGGGTTACACGAACACCGGGGAGCTGTTTTTT
>TRBJ2-3|.|many|TRBV7-8
CASTGSTDTQYF
TGTGCCAGCACCGGGAGCACAGATACGCAGTATTTT
>TRBJ2-7|.|few|TRBV3-1
CASSQEPAARYYEQYF
TGTGCCAGCAGCCAAGAGCCAGCTGCTCGGTACTACGAGCAGTACTTC
>TRBJ1-5|.|few|TRBV19
CASSIGRAQPQHF
TGTGCCAGTAGTATAGGCAGGGCCCAGCCCCAGCATTTT
>TRBJ2-5|TRBD1|.|TRBV27
CASSTPGQGQETQYF
TGTGCCAGCAGTACACCGGGACAGGGGCAAGAGACCCAGTACTTC
>TRBJ2-1|.|.|TRBV19
CASSISTEGAYNEQFF
TGTGCCAGTAGTATCTCGACAGAGGGGGCCTACAATGAGCAGTTCTTC
>TRBJ1-5|.|.|TRBV2
CASSEALSNQPQHF
TGTGCCAGCAGTGAAGCCTTAAGCAATCAGCCCCAGCATTTT
>TRBJ1-1|.|.|TRBV6-4
CASREQVSATEAFF
TGTGCCAGCAGGGAACAGGTCTCGGCCACTGAAGCTTTCTTT
>TRBJ2-5|.|few|TRBV2
CASSVRAAQETQYF
TGTGCCAGCAGCGTTAGGGCAGCCCAAGAGACCCAGTACTTC
>TRBJ1-5|.|.|TRBV7-9
CASSPTGKPQHF
TGTGCCAGCAGCCCGACCGGAAAGCCCCAGCATTTT
>TRBJ2-5|TRBD2|.|TRBV20-1
CSARDPGGTQYF
TGCAGTGCTAGAGATCCGGGGGGGACCCAGTACTTC
>TRBJ2-1|TRBD2|.|TRBV29-1
CSVGGEEFLSYNEQFF
TGCAGCGTGGGGGGGGAGGAATTCCTCTCCTACAATGAGCAGTTCTTC
>TRBJ2-1|.|.|TRBV9
CASSPPTGTSYNEQFF
TGTGCCAGCAGCCCCCCCACCGGGACTTCCTACAATGAGCAGTTCTTC